A selection of T cell receptor beta chains follows, all from one sample in a study of blood T cell repertoires in COVID-19. The data were produced by immunoSEQ multiplex PCR, yet TCRdb's version contains in-frame clones alone and is incomplete. Among some 98,000 clones listed, around 82% were seen once. Sequences were obtained from peripheral blood. The receptor set was obtained from a man aged 65-85 years with active or convalescent COVID-19. Both conserved end residues are part of each CDR3. Fields, in order: V gene, clone size, D gene, J gene, CDR3 DNA, CDR3 protein. The D gene is left open where the match is weak. Clone size appears in some rows only: once, few, many, or a class for an expanded clone.

>TRBV6-5|once|-|TRBJ1-1
TGTGCCAGCACTAACAGGCCAAACACTGAAGCTTTCTTT
CASTNRPNTEAFF
>TRBV7-9|-|TRBD1|TRBJ1-1
TGTGCCAGCAGCCCCTGGGACAGGGGGCTCTCGGAAGCTTTCTTT
CASSPWDRGLSEAFF
>TRBV2|-|-|TRBJ1-5
TGTGCCAGCAGAAGGACAGCTTATCAGCCCCAGCATTTT
CASRRTAYQPQHF
>TRBV2|-|TRBD2|TRBJ2-1
TGTGCCAGCAGTGTGGCTAGCGGGGGTTGGAATGAGCAGTTCTTC
CASSVASGGWNEQFF
>TRBV7-9|-|-|TRBJ1-2
TGTGCCAGCAGCCTCCCGGGGGGCACTAGGGGCTACACCTTC
CASSLPGGTRGYTF
>TRBV2|-|-|TRBJ1-2
TGTGCCAGCAATGAGGGCGGGTATGGCTACACCTTC
CASNEGGYGYTF
>TRBV6-5|-|-|TRBJ2-3
TGTGCCAGCAGTTATCAGCGCGGGGGCACAGATACGCAGTATTTT
CASSYQRGGTDTQYF
>TRBV6-2/TRBV6-3|-|TRBD1|TRBJ1-1
TGTGCCAGCAGTTACGTATCCGGGACAGAAAGGGCTTTCTTT
CASSYVSGTERAFF
>TRBV12-3/TRBV12-4|-|-|TRBJ1-1
TGTGCCAGCAGCCTCGGACAGAACACTGAAGCTTTCTTT
CASSLGQNTEAFF
>TRBV6-1|-|-|TRBJ1-2
TGTGCCAGCAGTGAAGCCCCTGGGAGGGGCTACACCTTC
CASSEAPGRGYTF
>TRBV6-5|-|-|TRBJ1-6
TGTGCCAGCAACCTGGGTCCGCGGAATTCACCCCTCCACTTT
CASNLGPRNSPLHF
>TRBV4-2|-|-|TRBJ1-1
TGTGCCAGCAGTTACAGGGCTTTGAACACTGAAGCTTTCTTT
CASSYRALNTEAFF
>TRBV4-3|-|-|TRBJ1-3
TGCGCCAGCAGCCCGGGGATCCCTGGAAACACCATATATTTT
CASSPGIPGNTIYF
>TRBV4-1|-|TRBD2|TRBJ2-1
TGCGCCAGCAGCCGCTTGTCCGTCGGGGGGGGCCTCAATGAGCAGTTCTTC
CASSRLSVGGGLNEQFF
>TRBV5-1|-|-|TRBJ1-2
TGCGCCAGCACCCCGGGCCCAGGAGGCTATGGCTACACCTTC
CASTPGPGGYGYTF
>TRBV19|-|-|TRBJ1-1
TGTGCCAGTTCCCAAGCGAACACTGAAGCTTTCTTT
CASSQANTEAFF
>TRBV2|-|-|TRBJ1-1
TGTGCCAGCAGTCTACAGGGTATGAACACTGAAGCTTTCTTT
CASSLQGMNTEAFF
>TRBV15|-|TRBD1|TRBJ2-4
TGTGCCACCAGCAAAGTCTGGACAGGGAAGACCAAAAACATTCAGTACTTC
CATSKVWTGKTKNIQYF
>TRBV6-5|-|-|TRBJ1-6
TGTGCCAGCAGTCTTTACTCTGGGGAGAATTCACCCCTCCACTTT
CASSLYSGENSPLHF
>TRBV11-2|-|-|TRBJ1-1
TGTGCCAGCAGAAAACTGGCGGGTTTGGAAGCTTTCTTT
CASRKLAGLEAFF
>TRBV9|few|TRBD1|TRBJ2-7
TGTGCCAGCAGCGTGGGGACAGGGAACTACGAGCAGTACTTC
CASSVGTGNYEQYF
>TRBV6-1|few|-|TRBJ2-3
TGTGCCAGCAGTGATGATTGGGGGCCGGGGGATACGCAGTATTTT
CASSDDWGPGDTQYF
>TRBV11-3|-|TRBD2|TRBJ2-7
TGTGCCAGCAGCCCTAGCGGGTTCTTATACGAGCAGTACTTC
CASSPSGFLYEQYF